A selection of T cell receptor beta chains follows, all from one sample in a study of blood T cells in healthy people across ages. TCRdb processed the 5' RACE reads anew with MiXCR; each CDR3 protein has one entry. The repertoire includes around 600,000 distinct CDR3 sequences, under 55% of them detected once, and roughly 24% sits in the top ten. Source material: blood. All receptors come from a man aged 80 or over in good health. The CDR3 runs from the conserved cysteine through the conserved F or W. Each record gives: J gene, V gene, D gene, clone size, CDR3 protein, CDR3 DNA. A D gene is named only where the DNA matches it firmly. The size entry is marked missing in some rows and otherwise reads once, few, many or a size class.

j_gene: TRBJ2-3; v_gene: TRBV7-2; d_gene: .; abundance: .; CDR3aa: CASSPHANTQYF; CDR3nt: TGTGCCAGCAGCCCCCACGCGAATACGCAGTATTTT
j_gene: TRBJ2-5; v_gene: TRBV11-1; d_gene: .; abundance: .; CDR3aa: CASSRVGVKTQYF; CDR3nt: TGTGCCAGCAGCCGCGTTGGGGTAAAGACCCAGTACTTC
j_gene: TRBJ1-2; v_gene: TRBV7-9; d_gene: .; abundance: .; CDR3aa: CASSPTTANYGYTF; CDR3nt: TGTGCCAGCAGCCCGACGACAGCAAACTATGGCTACACCTTC
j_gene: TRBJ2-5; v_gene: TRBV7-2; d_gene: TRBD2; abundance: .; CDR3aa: CASSLDRGRGQETQYF; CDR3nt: TGTGCCAGCAGCTTAGATCGCGGGAGGGGTCAAGAGACCCAGTACTTC
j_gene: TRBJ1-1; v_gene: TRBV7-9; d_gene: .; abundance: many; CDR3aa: CASSLGQNTEAFF; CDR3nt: TGTGCCAGCAGCTTAGGGCAGAACACTGAAGCTTTCTTT
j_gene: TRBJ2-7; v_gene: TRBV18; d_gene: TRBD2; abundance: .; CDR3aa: CASSPTSGSRYEQYF; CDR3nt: TGTGCCAGCTCACCCACTAGCGGGAGCAGGTACGAGCAGTACTTC
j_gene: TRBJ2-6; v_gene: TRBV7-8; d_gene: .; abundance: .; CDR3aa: CASSPPTLSGANVLTF; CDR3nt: TGTGCCAGCAGCCCACCCACGCTCTCTGGGGCCAACGTCCTGACTTTC
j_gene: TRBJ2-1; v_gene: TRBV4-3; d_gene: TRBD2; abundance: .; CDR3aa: CASSHPTLPLREVPSSYNEQFF; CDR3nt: TGCGCCAGCAGCCATCCCACTCTCCCCTTGCGGGAGGTCCCGAGCTCCTACAATGAGCAGTTCTTC
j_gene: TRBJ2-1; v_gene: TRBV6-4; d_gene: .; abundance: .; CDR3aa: CASNPPTFSYNEQFF; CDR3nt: TGTGCCAGCAATCCCCCAACTTTCTCCTACAATGAGCAGTTCTTC
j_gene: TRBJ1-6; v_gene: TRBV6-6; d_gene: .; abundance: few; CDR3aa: CASSAGRTSPLHF; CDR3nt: TGTGCCAGCAGTGCCGGGCGGACTTCACCCCTCCACTTT
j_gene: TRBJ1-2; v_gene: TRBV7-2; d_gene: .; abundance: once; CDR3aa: CASSSIRTDTYGYTF; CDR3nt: TGTGCCAGCAGCTCCATTCGGACAGACACCTATGGCTACACCTTC
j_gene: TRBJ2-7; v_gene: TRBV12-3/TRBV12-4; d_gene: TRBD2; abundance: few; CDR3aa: CASRSRTSSYEQYF; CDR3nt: TGTGCCAGCAGATCCCGGACTAGTTCCTACGAGCAGTACTTC
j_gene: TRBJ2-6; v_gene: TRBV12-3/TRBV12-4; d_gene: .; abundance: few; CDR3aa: CATLTGANVLTF; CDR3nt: TGTGCCACCTTAACCGGGGCCAACGTCCTGACTTTC
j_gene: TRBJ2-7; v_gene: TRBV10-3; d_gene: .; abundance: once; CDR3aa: CATGISSYEQYF; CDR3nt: TGTGCCACCGGCATTAGTTCCTACGAGCAGTACTTC
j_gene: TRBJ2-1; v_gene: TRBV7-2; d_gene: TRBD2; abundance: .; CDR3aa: CASSPRGTSDSSYNEQFF; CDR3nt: TGTGCCAGCAGCCCCCGGGGGACTAGTGACAGCTCCTACAATGAGCAGTTCTTC
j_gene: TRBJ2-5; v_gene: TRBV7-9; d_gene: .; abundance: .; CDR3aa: CASSLQATQETQYF; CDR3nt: TGTGCCAGCAGCTTACAAGCAACCCAAGAGACCCAGTACTTC
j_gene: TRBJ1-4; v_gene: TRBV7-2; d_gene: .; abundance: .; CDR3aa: CASAGPFLNEKLFF; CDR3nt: TGTGCCAGTGCTGGACCGTTCCTTAATGAAAAACTGTTTTTT
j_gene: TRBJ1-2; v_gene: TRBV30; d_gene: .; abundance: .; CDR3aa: CAWKVGQPGTYGYTF; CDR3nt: TGTGCCTGGAAGGTTGGGCAGCCGGGGACCTATGGCTACACCTTC
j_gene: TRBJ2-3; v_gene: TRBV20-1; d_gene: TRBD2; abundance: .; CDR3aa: CSAISGRAVGTQYF; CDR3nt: TGCAGTGCTATTAGCGGGAGGGCCGTTGGTACGCAGTATTTT
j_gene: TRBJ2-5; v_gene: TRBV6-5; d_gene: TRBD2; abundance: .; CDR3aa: CASSDGGSETQYF; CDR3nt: TGTGCCAGCAGTGACGGCGGGAGTGAGACCCAGTACTTC
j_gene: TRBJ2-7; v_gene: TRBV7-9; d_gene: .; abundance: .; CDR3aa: CASSPQEGRGSSYEQYF; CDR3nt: TGTGCCAGCAGCCCACAGGAGGGCAGGGGAAGCTCCTACGAGCAGTACTTC
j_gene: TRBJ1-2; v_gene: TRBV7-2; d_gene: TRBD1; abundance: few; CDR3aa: CASSVDRGFNYGYTF; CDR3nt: TGTGCCAGCAGCGTCGACAGGGGGTTTAACTATGGCTACACCTTC
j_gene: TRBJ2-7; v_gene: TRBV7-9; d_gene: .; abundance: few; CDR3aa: CASSLGTGTREQYF; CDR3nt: TGTGCCAGCAGCTTGGGGACAGGGACTAGGGAGCAGTACTTC
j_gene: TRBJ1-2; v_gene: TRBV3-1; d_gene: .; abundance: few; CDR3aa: CASSQHRQGGYTF; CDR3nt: TGTGCCAGCAGCCAACACAGGCAGGGCGGCTACACCTTC
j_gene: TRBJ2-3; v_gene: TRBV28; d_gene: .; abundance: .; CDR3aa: CASSPPSVGETDTQYF; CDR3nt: TGTGCCAGCAGTCCCCCAAGCGTGGGGGAAACAGATACGCAGTATTTT
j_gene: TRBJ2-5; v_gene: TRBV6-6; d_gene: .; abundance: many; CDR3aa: CASSRGTTKETQYF; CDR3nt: TGTGCCAGCAGCCGCGGGACCACGAAAGAGACCCAGTACTTC
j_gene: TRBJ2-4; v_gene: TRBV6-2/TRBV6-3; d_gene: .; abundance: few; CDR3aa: CASSYFAGSGKNIQYF; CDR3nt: TGTGCCAGCAGTTATTTCGCGGGTTCGGGCAAAAACATTCAGTACTTC
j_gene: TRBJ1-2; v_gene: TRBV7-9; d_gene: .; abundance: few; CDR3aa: CASSLAIQDYGYTF; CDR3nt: TGTGCCAGCAGCTTAGCGATCCAAGATTATGGCTACACCTTC